This T cell receptor (beta chain) was sequenced in a study of circulating and synovial CD4+ cells in juvenile arthritis. Regarding the study as a whole: Measured synovium overlap likely understates the true shared repertoire. Circulating pathogenic-like lymphocytes shared a substantially higher fraction of CDR3 sequences with synovium than bulk blood. CPL versus bulk CD4 samples: T cell genome counts differed by at least an order of magnitude.

Profiling relied on immunoSEQ multiplex PCR, and the TCRdb table lists in-frame clones only, not all of them. The table has around 17,000 clones, 91% seen once. Samples derive from patients with active juvenile idiopathic arthritis. In germline, CDR1 is LNHDA, CDR2 SQIVND (reference sequence). The CDR3 is 15 amino acids. With 5 bases removed from V and 1 base from J, the gap between germline ends came to 14 bases. Comment on this clone: No antigen is known for it.

Sequencing was done on a sample of CD4+ T cells from blood. This sequence originates from a human donor with juvenile idiopathic arthritis. The chain combines TRBV19 with TRBJ1-1; D gene uncertain. The CDR3 DNA reads as TGTGCCAGTAGTGAGGGCCTTCGGAGGAACACTGAAGCTTTCTTT. Protein product: CASSEGLRRNTEAFF.